This T cell receptor (beta chain) is from a study of blood T cells in healthy people across ages. Trimming took 7 bases from V and 3 from J, leaving 13 bases between them. This CDR3 is 14 amino acids long. Germline CDR1 and CDR2: MNHEY and SVGEGT. It was with a sample-barcoded 5' primer and a J-beta primer mix that a second PCR of roughly 6 to 12 cycles was run. CDR3-containing paired-end reads numbered at least 2.5 million in each sample. One entry per CDR3 protein results from TCRdb running MiXCR on the 5' RACE reads. Found here are 1.5 million to 2 million distinct CDR3 sequences, approximately 30% of them singletons; the top ten hold roughly 8%. Points from the study as a whole: Naive T cell percentage showed a strong correlation with TCR beta diversity.

Healthy Caucasians from Russia aged roughly 6 to 95 served as donors. Extraction of total RNA produced a minimum of 6 micrograms from each sample. Comment on this clonotype: Its antigen is still unknown.

Sequencing used blood. The sequence was collected from a woman aged 25 to 39 in good health. The V and J genes are TRBV6-2 or TRBV6-3 and TRBJ2-1, with no clear D. CDR3 bases: TGTGCCAGCATTTCCCTAAACGACTACAATGAGCAGTTCTTC. Amino acid sequence: CASISLNDYNEQFF.